This entry concerns a single TCR beta chain. Its antigen is unidentified. The sample belongs to a study of cytomegalovirus exposure and HLA in healthy donors. Study results and caveats: A prior analysis recorded that most TCR beta V segments were productive about 90% or about 30% of the time. In vitro, a few CMV-associated chains proved specific for CMV antigens.

PCR used 60 Vbeta primers and 13 Jbeta primers. The assay was immunoSEQ multiplex PCR, and TCRdb's table has in-frame clones only and misses some. This sample has tens of thousands of clones, with 60% to 80% found just once. Germline V lookup: CDR1 SGHNT, CDR2 YYREEE (reference sequence). The CDR3 loop spans 17 amino acids. Trimming at V came to 3 bases and at J to 4 bases, leaving 9 bases not matched to a gene. The sequence was collected from a woman aged 40 to 50 in good health and CMV-seropositive. Sample: PBMCs. V usage is TRBV5-4 and J usage is TRBJ2-3; TRBD1 aligns across 12 bases. In nucleotides, the CDR3 is TGTGCCAGCAGCTCCCGGGCGGGACAGGGGGCGTCAGATACGCAGTATTTT. Translation gives CASSSRAGQGASDTQYF.